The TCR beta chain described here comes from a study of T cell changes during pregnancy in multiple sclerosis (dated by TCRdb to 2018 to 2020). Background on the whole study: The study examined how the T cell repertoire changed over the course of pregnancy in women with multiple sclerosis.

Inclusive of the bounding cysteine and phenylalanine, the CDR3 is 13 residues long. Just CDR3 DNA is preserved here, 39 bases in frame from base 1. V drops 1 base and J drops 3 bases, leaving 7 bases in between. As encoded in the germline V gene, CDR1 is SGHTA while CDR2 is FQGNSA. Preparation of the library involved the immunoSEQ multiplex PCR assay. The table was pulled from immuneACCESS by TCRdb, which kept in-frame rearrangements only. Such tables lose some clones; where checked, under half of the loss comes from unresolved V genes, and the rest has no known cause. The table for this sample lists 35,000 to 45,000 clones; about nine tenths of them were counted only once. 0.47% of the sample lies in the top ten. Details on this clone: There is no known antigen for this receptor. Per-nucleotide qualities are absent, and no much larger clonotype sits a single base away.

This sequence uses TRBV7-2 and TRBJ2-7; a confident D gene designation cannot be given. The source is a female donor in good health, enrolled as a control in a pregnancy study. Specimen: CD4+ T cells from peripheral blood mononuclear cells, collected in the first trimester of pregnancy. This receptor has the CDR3 CASSLGPIYEQYF. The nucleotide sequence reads TGTGCCAGCAGCTTAGGGCCCATCTACGAGCAGTACTTC.